This TCR beta chain was identified during a study of T cells in Graves' hyperthyroidism and ophthalmopathy. Germline CDR1 and CDR2: SGHVS and FQNEAQ. This CDR3 region has 12 residues. Between the trimmed V and J ends, which lost 5 bases and 2 bases, there was a span of 6 bases. TCR beta CDR3 region amplification was performed from RNA transcripts. Primed by the HTBI set, a first-round RT-PCR was run on the TCR CDR3. MiXCR was run by TCRdb on the multiplex PCR reads, yielding one entry per CDR3 protein. Counted here are 560,000 or so distinct CDR3 sequences, around 45% occurring once; the ten biggest clones make up nearly 8.5%.

The chain links TRBV7-8 to TRBJ2-5; no clear D. The clonotype originates from a woman in her late teens or twenties with Graves' hyperthyroidism. The specimen was peripheral blood or thyroid tissue (not recorded which). CDR3 in amino acids: CASSIGQETQYF. For the CDR3, the DNA is TGTGCCAGCAGCATTGGACAAGAGACCCAGTACTTC.